The clone carrying this T cell receptor (beta chain) was counted only a few times. Antigen: not known. Viral peptide pool expansion of antigen-specific CD4+ T cells preceded sequencing in the ViraFEST assay. Subsequent to 10 days of culture, CD4+ T cells were isolated. Vaccination of participants consisted of two doses of either the BNT162b2 or mRNA-1273 vaccine. Among the vaccine recipients, none had a prior SARS-CoV-2 infection, and nucleocapsid antibodies were negative. Half of the medium was exchanged for IL-2 medium on both days 3 and 7. This specimen belongs to a study of vaccination effects on CD4 cells after COVID-19. On the study more broadly: Post-vaccine specimens arrived a median 72 days past the second dose. Points from the study as a whole: Cross-reactivity toward common cold coronaviruses was confined to only 1 of 255 vaccine-induced clones in healthy vaccinees.

Generated by immunoSEQ multiplex PCR, the TCRdb table keeps only in-frame clones and is missing some. The table records more than 13,000 clones, more than 65% of them present only once. Germline CDR1 is LGHDT and CDR2 is YNNKEL (reference sequence). The CDR3 extends over 12 amino acids. V shed 6 bases and J 5 bases; nucleotides not matched to a gene: 4. The TCR originated in a human donor who received a COVID-19 vaccine. The chain uses TRBV3-1 (or the pseudogene TRBV3-2) and TRBJ2-7, with 7 bases that match TRBD1. This material consisted of CD4+ T cells from PBMCs cultured with HCoV-NL63 spike peptides, taken after COVID-19 vaccination. Here the CDR3 DNA reads TGTGCCAGCAGTCTAACAGGGGACGAGCAGTACTTC. Translated: CASSLTGDEQYF.